This record concerns one T cell receptor (beta chain) sequence. Profiled with immunoSEQ multiplex PCR; TCRdb holds only in-frame clones, not every one. The sample shows 950,000 to 1,100,000 clones, about 75% of them seen only once. The data are from a study of shared clonotypes between healthy human individuals. The V gene's germline CDR1 is SGDLS and CDR2 YYNGEE. The CDR3 is 15 residues long. The V end lost 3 bases, the J end lost 6 bases, and 17 bases lay between the germline ends. Sequencing used memory CD4+ T cells sorted from blood. Subset indicated: CD45RA-negative fraction. This receptor was identified in a man younger than 35 in good health. The rearrangement uses TRBV9 and TRBJ2-3; no firm D call. CDR3: CASSGSERPRDTQYF. As DNA, the CDR3 is TGTGCCAGCAGCGGATCAGAGAGGCCACGCGATACGCAGTATTTT.